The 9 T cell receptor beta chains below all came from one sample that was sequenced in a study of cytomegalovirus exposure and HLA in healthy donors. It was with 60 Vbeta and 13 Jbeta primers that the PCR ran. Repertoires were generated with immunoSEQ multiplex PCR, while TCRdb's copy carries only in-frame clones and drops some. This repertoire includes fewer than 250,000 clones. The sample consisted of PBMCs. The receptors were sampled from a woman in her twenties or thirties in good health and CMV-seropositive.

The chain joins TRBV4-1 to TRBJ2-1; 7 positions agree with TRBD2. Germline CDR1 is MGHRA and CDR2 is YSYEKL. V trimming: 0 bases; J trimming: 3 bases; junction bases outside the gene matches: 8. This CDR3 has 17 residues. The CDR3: CASSQDWGGTIYNEQFF. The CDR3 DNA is TGCGCCAGCAGCCAAGATTGGGGGGGAACGATCTACAATGAGCAGTTCTTC.

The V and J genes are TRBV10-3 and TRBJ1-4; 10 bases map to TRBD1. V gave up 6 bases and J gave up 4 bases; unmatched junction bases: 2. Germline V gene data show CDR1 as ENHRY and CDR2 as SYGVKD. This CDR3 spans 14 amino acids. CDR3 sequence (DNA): TGTGCCATCAGGGGGACAGGGGATAATGAAAAACTGTTTTTT. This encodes CAIRGTGDNEKLFF.

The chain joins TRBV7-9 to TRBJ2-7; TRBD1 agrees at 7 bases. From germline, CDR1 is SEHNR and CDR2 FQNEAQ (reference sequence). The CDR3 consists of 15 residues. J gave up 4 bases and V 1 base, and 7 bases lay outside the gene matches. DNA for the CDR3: TGTGCCAGCAGCTTAGGACAGGGTTTCTTGTACGAGCAGTACTTC. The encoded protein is CASSLGQGFLYEQYF.

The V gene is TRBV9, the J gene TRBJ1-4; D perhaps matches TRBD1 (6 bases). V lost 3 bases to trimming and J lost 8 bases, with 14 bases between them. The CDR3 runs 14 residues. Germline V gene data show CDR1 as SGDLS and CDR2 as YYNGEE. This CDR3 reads CASSDPGAGEKLFF. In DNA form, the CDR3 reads TGTGCCAGCAGCGACCCAGGGGCTGGGGAAAAACTGTTTTTT.

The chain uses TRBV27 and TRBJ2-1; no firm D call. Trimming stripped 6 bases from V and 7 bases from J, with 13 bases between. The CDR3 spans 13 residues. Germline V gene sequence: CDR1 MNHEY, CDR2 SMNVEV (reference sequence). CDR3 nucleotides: TGTGCCAGCAGCCCCGTGAATCAGAATGAGCAGTTCTTC. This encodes CASSPVNQNEQFF.

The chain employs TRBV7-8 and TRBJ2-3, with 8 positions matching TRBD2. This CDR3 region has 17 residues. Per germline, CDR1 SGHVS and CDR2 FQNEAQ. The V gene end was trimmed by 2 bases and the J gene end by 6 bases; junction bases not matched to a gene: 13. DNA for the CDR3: TGTGCCAGCAGCTTATTCGGACTAGCCGCCGAGAGGGATACGCAGTATTTT. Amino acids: CASSLFGLAAERDTQYF. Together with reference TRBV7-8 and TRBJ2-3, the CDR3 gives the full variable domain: GAGVSQSPRYKVAKRGQDVALRCDPISGHVSLFWYQQALGQGPEFLTYFQNEAQLDKSGLPSDRFFAERPEGSVSTLKIQRTQQEDSAVYLCASSLFGLAAERDTQYFGPGTRLTVL.

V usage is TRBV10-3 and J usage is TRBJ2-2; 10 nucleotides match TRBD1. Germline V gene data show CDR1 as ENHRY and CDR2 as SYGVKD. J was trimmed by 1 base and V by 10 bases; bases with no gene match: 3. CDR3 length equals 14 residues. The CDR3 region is CATDRGRNTGELFF. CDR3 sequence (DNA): TGTGCCACCGACAGGGGGCGGAACACCGGGGAGCTGTTTTTT.

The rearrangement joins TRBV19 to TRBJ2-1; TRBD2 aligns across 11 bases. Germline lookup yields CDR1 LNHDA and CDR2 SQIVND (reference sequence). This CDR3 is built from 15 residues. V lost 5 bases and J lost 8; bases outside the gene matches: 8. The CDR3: CASSPGTSGRDEQFF. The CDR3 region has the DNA TGTGCCAGTAGTCCTGGGACTAGCGGTCGGGATGAGCAGTTCTTC.

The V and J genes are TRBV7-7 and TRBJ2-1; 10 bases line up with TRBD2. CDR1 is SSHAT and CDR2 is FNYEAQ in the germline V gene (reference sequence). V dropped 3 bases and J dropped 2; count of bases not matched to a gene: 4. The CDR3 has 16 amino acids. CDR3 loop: CASSFGLAEPYNEQFF. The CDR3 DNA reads TGTGCCAGCAGCTTCGGACTAGCGGAGCCCTACAATGAGCAGTTCTTC.